This TCR beta chain was sequenced in a study of cytomegalovirus exposure and HLA in healthy donors. Study observations and caveats: First-cohort TCR clusters were later found to tend to co-occur in the 120 or so validation repertoires.

The CDR3 has 16 amino acids. From germline, CDR1 is SNHLY and CDR2 FYNNEI. Germline trimming cut 2 bases from V and 2 bases from J; bases unmatched to any gene: 4. Using immunoSEQ multiplex PCR, the repertoire was profiled, and TCRdb retains in-frame clones only, with some absent. The data contain 90,000 to 100,000 clones, around 85% of them singletons. A word on this clone: Its specificity is not known.

This receptor was obtained from a woman in her 30s in good health and CMV-seronegative. The chain couples TRBV2 to TRBJ2-1; the match to TRBD2 covers 9 bases. Sequenced: PBMCs. The CDR3 sequence: CASSERRGGAYNEQFF. The CDR3 DNA reads TGTGCCAGCAGTGAACGGCGCGGGGGGGCCTACAATGAGCAGTTCTTC.